The TCR beta chain under discussion was sequenced for a study of blood T cell repertoires in COVID-19. Original analysis: By means of reference gene primer amplification, nucleated cell counts were estimated. Assay: immunoSEQ multiplex PCR; the TCRdb copy retains only in-frame clones and omits some. V, J and clone size were drawn from that table, and D and trimming were deduced from the DNA. Among approximately 250,000 clones listed, around 89% were seen once. Looked up from germline, CDR1 is LGHDT and CDR2 is YNNKEL (reference sequence). The CDR3 totals 18 residues. Trimming removed 2 bases from V and 2 bases from J; junction bases left unmatched: 9.

Sequenced sample: PBMCs or T cells enriched from blood (not recorded which). The rearrangement uses TRBV3-1 (or the pseudogene TRBV3-2) and TRBJ2-5; 12 bases line up with TRBD2. This receptor was identified in a woman aged 25-40 years who had recovered from COVID-19. CDR3 loop: CASSQPRLAGECQETQYF. Written as DNA, the CDR3 is TGTGCCAGCAGCCAACCAAGACTAGCGGGAGAATGTCAAGAGACCCAGTACTTC.